Listed below are T cell receptor beta chains from one sample, sequenced in a study of T-cell reconstitution after alpha-beta-depleted transplantation in children. TCRdb redid the calling of the PCR reads with MiXCR, one entry per CDR3 protein. Of about 300,000 distinct CDR3 sequences in the sample, around 7.1% were seen once. The specimen comprised peripheral blood, sampled 360 days after TCRalphabeta/CD19-depleted stem cell transplant. The source is a female patient between 2 and 15 years old who had a stem cell transplant for Fanconi anemia, so the T cells may come from the graft donor. Each CDR3 is given with its conserved first and last residue. The D gene is left open where the match is weak. The size field is filled for only some rows; it gives once, few, many or a size class.

>TRBJ2-3|TRBD1|many|TRBV11-2
CASSLAGQGADTQYF
TGTGCCAGCAGCCTGGCGGGACAGGGCGCAGATACGCAGTATTTT
>TRBJ2-3|-|many|TRBV7-2
CASSLGSPLTDTQYF
TGTGCCAGCAGCTTAGGCTCGCCCCTCACCGATACGCAGTATTTT
>TRBJ1-2|-|-|TRBV7-9
CASSLRQGKDGYTF
TGTGCCAGCAGCTTGAGGCAGGGGAAGGATGGCTACACCTTC
>TRBJ2-3|-|-|TRBV27
CASSPGQITDTQYF
TGTGCCAGCAGTCCAGGACAGATCACAGATACGCAGTATTTT
>TRBJ1-6|-|few|TRBV7-2
CASSSRDTGSSPLHF
TGTGCCAGCAGCTCCCGGGACACAGGGAGTTCACCCCTCCACTTT
>TRBJ1-6|TRBD1|-|TRBV4-2
CASSFGITGGSNSPLHF
TGTGCCAGCAGCTTTGGGATAACAGGGGGCTCCAATTCACCCCTCCACTTT
>TRBJ1-1|-|many|TRBV4-3
CASSQDLQGVTEAFF
TGCGCCAGCAGCCAAGATCTACAGGGAGTCACTGAAGCTTTCTTT
>TRBJ2-1|-|few|TRBV7-3
CASSSPGTIYNEQFF
TGTGCCAGCAGCTCGCCCGGGACGATCTACAATGAGCAGTTCTTC
>TRBJ1-1|-|-|TRBV9
CASSEQVYTEAFF
TGTGCCAGCAGCGAACAGGTATACACTGAAGCTTTCTTT
>TRBJ2-1|TRBD2|few|TRBV7-9
CASSSLAGGPNEQFF
TGTGCCAGCAGCTCACTAGCGGGGGGGCCCAATGAGCAGTTCTTC
>TRBJ2-1|-|few|TRBV19
CASSILGVNEQFF
TGTGCCAGTAGTATACTGGGGGTCAATGAGCAGTTCTTC
>TRBJ2-1|-|many|TRBV20-1
CSASGLVRTRSYNEQFF
TGCAGTGCTAGTGGCCTAGTGAGGACCCGCTCCTACAATGAGCAGTTCTTC
>TRBJ2-7|-|many|TRBV6-1
CATESPRDGSIEQYF
TGTGCCACTGAATCCCCCCGGGACGGTTCTATCGAGCAGTACTTC
>TRBJ1-2|-|few|TRBV12-3/TRBV12-4
CASYHQSFYGYTF
TGTGCCAGCTATCACCAAAGTTTTTATGGCTACACCTTC
>TRBJ2-5|TRBD2|-|TRBV18
CASSPRASGGSVEETQYF
TGTGCCAGCTCACCACGCGCTAGCGGGGGGTCGGTGGAGGAGACCCAGTACTTC
>TRBJ2-1|-|many|TRBV7-2
CASSLAIEQFF
TGTGCCAGCAGTTTAGCGATTGAGCAGTTCTTC
>TRBJ2-3|TRBD2|many|TRBV3-1
CASSQEGRLAGTDTQYF
TGTGCCAGCAGCCAAGAAGGGAGACTAGCGGGCACAGATACGCAGTATTTT
>TRBJ2-1|TRBD2|-|TRBV11-2
CASSSGLARNEQFF
TGTGCCAGCAGCTCGGGACTAGCCCGCAATGAGCAGTTCTTC
>TRBJ2-3|-|many|TRBV9
CASSVLRGNQGADTQYF
TGTGCCAGCAGCGTCCTTCGGGGGAACCAGGGGGCAGATACGCAGTATTTT
>TRBJ2-2|TRBD2|few|TRBV20-1
CSAREPSWRTSGAITELFF
TGCAGTGCTAGAGAGCCCAGCTGGAGGACTAGCGGGGCAATCACGGAGCTGTTTTTT
>TRBJ1-3|-|few|TRBV5-5
CASSIKGESSGNTIYF
TGTGCCAGCAGCATAAAGGGAGAGAGCTCTGGAAACACCATATATTTT
>TRBJ1-1|TRBD1|many|TRBV10-3
CAITGQGNLDTEAFF
TGTGCCATCACAGGACAGGGGAATCTCGACACTGAAGCTTTCTTT